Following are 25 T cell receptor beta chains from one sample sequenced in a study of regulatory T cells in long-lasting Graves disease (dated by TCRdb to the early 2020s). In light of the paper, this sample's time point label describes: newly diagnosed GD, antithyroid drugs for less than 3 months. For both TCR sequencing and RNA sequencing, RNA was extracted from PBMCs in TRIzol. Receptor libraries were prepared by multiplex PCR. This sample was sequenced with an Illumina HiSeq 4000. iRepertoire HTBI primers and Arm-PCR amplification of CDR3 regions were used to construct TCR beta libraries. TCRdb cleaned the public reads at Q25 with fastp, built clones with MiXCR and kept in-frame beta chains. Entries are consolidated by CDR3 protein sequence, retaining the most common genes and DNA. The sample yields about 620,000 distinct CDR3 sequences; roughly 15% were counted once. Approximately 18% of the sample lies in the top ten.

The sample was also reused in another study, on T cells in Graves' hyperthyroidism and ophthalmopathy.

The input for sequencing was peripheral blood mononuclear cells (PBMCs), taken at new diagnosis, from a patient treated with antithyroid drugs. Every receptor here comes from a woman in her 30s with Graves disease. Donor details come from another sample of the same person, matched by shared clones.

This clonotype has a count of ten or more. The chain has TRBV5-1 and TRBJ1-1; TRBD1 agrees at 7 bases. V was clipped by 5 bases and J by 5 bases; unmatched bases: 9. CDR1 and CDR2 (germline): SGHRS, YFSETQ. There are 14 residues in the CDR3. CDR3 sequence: CASRWEGARTEAFF. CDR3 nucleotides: TGCGCCAGCAGATGGGAGGGGGCAAGGACTGAAGCTTTCTTT.

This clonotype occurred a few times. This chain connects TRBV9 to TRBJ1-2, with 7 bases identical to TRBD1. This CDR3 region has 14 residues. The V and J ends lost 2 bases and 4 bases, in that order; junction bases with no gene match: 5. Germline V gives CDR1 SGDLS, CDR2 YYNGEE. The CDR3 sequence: CASSVEQGPYGYTF. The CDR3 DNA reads TGTGCCAGCAGCGTCGAACAGGGGCCCTATGGCTACACCTTC.

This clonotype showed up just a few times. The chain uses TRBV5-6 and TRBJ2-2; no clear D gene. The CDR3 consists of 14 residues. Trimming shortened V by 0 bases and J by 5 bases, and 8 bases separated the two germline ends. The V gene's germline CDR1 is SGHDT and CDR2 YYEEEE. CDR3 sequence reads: CASSLDGITGELFF. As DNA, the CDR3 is TGTGCCAGCAGCTTGGATGGGATAACCGGGGAGCTGTTTTTT.

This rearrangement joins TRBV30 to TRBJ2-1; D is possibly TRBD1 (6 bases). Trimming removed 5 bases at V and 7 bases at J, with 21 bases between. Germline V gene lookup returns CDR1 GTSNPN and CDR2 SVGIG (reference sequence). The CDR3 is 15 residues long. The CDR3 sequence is CAWRNEWSRGNEQFF. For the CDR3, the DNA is TGTGCCTGGCGTAACGAGTGGAGCAGGGGTAATGAGCAGTTCTTC.

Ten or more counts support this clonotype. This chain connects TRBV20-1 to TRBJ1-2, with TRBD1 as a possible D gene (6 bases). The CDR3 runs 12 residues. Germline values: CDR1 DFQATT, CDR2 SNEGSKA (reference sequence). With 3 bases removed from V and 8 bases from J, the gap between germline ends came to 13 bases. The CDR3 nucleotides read TGCAGTGCTAGGGGACAAGAAATAGGCTACACCTTC. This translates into CSARGQEIGYTF.

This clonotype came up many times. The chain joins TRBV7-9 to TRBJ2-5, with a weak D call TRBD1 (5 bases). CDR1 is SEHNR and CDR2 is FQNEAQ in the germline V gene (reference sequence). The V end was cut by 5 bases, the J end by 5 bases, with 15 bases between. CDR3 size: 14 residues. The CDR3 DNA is TGTGCCAGCAGCCCCCAGGACATGAGGGAGACCCAGTACTTC. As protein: CASSPQDMRETQYF.

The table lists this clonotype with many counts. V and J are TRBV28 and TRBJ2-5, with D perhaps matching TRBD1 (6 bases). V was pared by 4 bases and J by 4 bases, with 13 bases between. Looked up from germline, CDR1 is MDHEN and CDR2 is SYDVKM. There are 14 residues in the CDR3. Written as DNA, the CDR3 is TGTGCCAGCAGTTCCGACAGGACCATAGAGACCCAGTACTTC. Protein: CASSSDRTIETQYF. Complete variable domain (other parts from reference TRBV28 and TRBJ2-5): DVKVTQSSRYLVKRTGEKVFLECVQDMDHENMFWYRQDPGLGLRLIYFSYDVKMKEKGDIPEGYSVSREKKERFSLILESASTNQTSMYLCASSSDRTIETQYFGPGTRLLVL.

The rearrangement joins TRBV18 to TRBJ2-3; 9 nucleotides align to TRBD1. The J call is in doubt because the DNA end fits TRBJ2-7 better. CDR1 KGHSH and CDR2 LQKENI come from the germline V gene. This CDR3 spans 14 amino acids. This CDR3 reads CASSPLDRGYEQYF. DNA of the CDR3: TGTGCCAGCTCACCATTGGACAGGGGCTACGAGCAGTACTTC.

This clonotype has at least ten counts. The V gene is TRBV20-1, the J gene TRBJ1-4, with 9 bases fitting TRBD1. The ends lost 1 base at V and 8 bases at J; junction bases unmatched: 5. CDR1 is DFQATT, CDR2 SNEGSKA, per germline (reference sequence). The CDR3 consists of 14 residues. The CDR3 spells CSARATGGKEKLFF. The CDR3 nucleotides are TGCAGTGCTAGAGCGACAGGGGGAAAAGAAAAACTGTTTTTT.

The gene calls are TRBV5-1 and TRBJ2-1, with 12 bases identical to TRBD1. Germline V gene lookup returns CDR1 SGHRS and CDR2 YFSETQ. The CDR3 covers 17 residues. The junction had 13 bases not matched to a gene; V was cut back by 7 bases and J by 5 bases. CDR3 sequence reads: CASGRDRGRDRDNEQFF. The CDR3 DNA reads TGCGCCAGCGGACGGGACAGGGGGCGCGATAGAGACAATGAGCAGTTCTTC.

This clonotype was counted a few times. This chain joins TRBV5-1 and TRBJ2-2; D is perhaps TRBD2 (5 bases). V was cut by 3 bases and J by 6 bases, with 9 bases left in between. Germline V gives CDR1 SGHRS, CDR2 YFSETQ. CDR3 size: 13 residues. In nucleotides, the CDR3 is TGCGCCAGCAGCTGGCGGGTCTCCGGGGAGCTGTTTTTT. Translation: CASSWRVSGELFF.

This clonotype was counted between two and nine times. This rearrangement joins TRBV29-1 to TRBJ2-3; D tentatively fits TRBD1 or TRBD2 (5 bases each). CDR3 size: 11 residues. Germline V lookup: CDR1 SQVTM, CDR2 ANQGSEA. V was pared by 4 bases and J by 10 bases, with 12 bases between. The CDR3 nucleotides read TGCAGCGTTGGGGGACGGCTCGCGCAGTATTTT. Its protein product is CSVGGRLAQYF.

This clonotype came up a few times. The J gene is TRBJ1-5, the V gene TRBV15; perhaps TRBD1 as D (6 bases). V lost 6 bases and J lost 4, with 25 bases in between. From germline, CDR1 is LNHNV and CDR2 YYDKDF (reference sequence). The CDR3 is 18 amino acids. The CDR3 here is CATSFKVGGRISNQPQHF. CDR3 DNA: TGTGCCACCAGTTTCAAGGTAGGGGGACGGATAAGTAATCAGCCCCAGCATTTT.

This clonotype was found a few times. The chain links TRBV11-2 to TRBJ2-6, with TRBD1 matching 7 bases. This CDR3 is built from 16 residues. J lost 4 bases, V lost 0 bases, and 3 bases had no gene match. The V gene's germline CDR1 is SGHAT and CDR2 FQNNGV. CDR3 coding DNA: TGTGCCAGCAGCTTAGAGACAGGGAAAGGGGCCAACGTCCTGACTTTC. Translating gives CASSLETGKGANVLTF.

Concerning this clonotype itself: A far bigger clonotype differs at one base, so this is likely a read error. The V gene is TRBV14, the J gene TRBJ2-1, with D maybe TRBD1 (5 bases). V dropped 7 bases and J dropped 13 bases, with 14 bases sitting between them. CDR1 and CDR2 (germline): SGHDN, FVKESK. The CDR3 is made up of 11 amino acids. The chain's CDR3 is CASKGEETQFF. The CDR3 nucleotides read TGTGCCAGCAAAGGGGAAGAGACCCAGTTCTTC.

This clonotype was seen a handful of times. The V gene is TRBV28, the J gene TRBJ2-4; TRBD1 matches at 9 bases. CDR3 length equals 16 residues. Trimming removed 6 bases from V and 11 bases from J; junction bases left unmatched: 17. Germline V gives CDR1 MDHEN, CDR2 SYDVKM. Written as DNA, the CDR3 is TGTGCCAGCAGCTTCCTGGGGACAGGGCCCGGGGGCGTTCAGTACTTC. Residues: CASSFLGTGPGGVQYF.

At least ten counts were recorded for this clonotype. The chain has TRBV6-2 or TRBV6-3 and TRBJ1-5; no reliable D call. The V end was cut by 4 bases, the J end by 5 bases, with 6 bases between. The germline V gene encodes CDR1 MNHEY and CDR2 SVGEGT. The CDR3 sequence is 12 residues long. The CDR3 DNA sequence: TGTGCCAGCAGTTCCCCATATCAGCCCCAGCATTTT. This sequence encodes CASSSPYQPQHF.

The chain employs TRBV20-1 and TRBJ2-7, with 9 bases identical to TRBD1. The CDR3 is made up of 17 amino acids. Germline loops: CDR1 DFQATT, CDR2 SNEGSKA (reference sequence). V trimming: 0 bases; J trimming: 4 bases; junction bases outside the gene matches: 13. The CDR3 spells CSARDRTGVKGFYEQYF. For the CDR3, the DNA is TGCAGTGCTAGAGATCGGACAGGGGTAAAGGGTTTTTACGAGCAGTACTTC.

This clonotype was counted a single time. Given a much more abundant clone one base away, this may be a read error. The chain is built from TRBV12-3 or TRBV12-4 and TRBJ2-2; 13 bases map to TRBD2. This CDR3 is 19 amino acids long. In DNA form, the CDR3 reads TGTGCCAGCAGTTTATGGACTAGCGGGAGAGGATTGGGGACCGAGGAGCTGTTTTTT. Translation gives CASSLWTSGRGLGTEELFF.

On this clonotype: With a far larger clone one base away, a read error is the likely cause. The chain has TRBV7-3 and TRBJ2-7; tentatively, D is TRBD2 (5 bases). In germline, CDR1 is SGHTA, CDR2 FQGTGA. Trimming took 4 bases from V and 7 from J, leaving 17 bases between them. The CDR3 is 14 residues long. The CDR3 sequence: CASSSSPASNEQYF. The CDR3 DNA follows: TGTGCCAGCAGCTCCTCCCCTGCTAGCAATGAGCAGTACTTC.

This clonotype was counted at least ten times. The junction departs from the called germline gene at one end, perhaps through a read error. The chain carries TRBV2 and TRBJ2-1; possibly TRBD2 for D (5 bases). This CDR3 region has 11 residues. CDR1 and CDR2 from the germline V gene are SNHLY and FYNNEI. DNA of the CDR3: TGTGCAAGCATCCGAGGGAATGAGCAGTTCTTC. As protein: CASIRGNEQFF.

As DNA, the CDR3 is TGTGCCAGCGAATATCAGCCCCAGCATTTT. Translation: CASEYQPQHF. The V gene is TRBV7-3, the J gene TRBJ1-5; D remains ambiguous. Germline values: CDR1 SGHTA, CDR2 FQGTGA. V dropped 8 bases and J dropped 5 bases, with 4 bases sitting between them. The CDR3 contains 10 residues.

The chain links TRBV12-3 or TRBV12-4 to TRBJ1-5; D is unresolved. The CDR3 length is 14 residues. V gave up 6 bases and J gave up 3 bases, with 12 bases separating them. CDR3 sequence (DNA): TGTGCCAGCAGCAGTCGGACGGTCAATCAGCCCCAGCATTTT. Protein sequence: CASSSRTVNQPQHF.

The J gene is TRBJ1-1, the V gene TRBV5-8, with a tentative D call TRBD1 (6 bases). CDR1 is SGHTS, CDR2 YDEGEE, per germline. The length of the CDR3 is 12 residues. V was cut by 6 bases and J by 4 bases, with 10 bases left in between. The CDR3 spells CASKIGGTEAFF. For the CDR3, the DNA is TGTGCCAGCAAAATAGGGGGCACTGAAGCTTTCTTT. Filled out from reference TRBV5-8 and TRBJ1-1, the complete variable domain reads EAGVTQSPTHLIKTRGQQATLRCSPISGHTSVYWYQQALGLGLQFLLWYDEGEERNRGNFPPRFSGRQFPNYSSELNVNALELEDSALYLCASKIGGTEAFFGQGTRLTVV.

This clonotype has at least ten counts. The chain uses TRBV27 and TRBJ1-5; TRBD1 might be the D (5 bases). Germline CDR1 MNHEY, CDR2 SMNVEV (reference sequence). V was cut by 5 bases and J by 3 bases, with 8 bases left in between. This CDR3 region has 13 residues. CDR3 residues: CASSQTDNQPQHF. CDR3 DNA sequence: TGTGCCAGCAGTCAGACAGACAATCAGCCCCAGCATTTT.